The 23 T cell receptor beta chains listed next were all sequenced from one sample in a study of cytomegalovirus exposure and HLA in healthy donors. Researchers ran the PCR with 60 Vbeta and 13 Jbeta primers. TCRdb's copy holds only in-frame clones and misses some; the assay was immunoSEQ multiplex PCR. The sample records roughly 100,000 clones, about four fifths being singletons. Sequenced input: PBMCs. These receptors originate from a man in his forties in good health and CMV-seronegative.

The gene calls are TRBV7-9 and TRBJ1-4; TRBD1 is a possible D gene (5 bases). Between the trimmed V and J ends, which lost 3 bases and 7 bases, there was a span of 12 bases. Germline lookup yields CDR1 SEHNR and CDR2 FQNEAQ (reference sequence). The CDR3 covers 14 residues. As DNA, the CDR3 is TGTGCCAGCAGCTTGGTGGGGGGACTTGAAAAACTGTTTTTT. It yields the protein CASSLVGGLEKLFF. The full variable domain, in which reference TRBV7-9 and TRBJ1-4 provide the parts outside the CDR3, is DTGVSQNPRHKITKRGQNVTFRCDPISEHNRLYWYRQTLGQGPEFLTYFQNEAQLEKSRLLSDRFSAERPKGSFSTLEIQRTEQGDSAMYLCASSLVGGLEKLFFGSGTQLSVL.

J is TRBJ2-3 and V is TRBV25-1; D might be TRBD1 (5 bases). Germline V gene sequence: CDR1 MGHDK, CDR2 SYGVNS. CDR3 length: 15 residues. With 6 bases removed from V and 0 bases from J, the gap between germline ends came to 13 bases. The CDR3 DNA follows: TGTGCCAGCAGCCTCCCCAGGGCTAGCACAGATACGCAGTATTTT. Translating gives CASSLPRASTDTQYF.

This clone was recorded a few times. The chain is built from TRBV7-2 and TRBJ1-5, with a possible D match to TRBD1 (6 bases). V dropped 2 bases and J dropped 4 bases, with 15 bases sitting between them. The CDR3 sequence is 16 residues long. Per the germline V gene, CDR1 is SGHTA and CDR2 is FQGNSA. This chain's CDR3 is CASSLLPRGSNQPQHF. The CDR3, as DNA: TGTGCCAGCAGCTTACTCCCCAGGGGAAGTAATCAGCCCCAGCATTTT.

V gene TRBV4-1 combines with J gene TRBJ2-4; 9 bases agree with TRBD1. CDR3 length: 17 amino acids. Per the germline V gene, CDR1 is MGHRA and CDR2 is YSYEKL. The trim removed 4 bases at V and 2 bases at J, leaving 9 bases unmatched. The CDR3 region has the DNA TGCGCCAGCAGCCTGGTAGGACAGGGGCTTACCAAAAACATTCAGTACTTC. Protein sequence: CASSLVGQGLTKNIQYF.

The V and J genes are TRBV30 and TRBJ2-5, with no clear D. Near its end, the DNA agrees better with TRBJ2-7, so the J call may be wrong. CDR3 length equals 11 residues. Per germline, CDR1 GTSNPN and CDR2 SVGIG (reference sequence). For the CDR3, the DNA is TGTGCCTGGAGTAGGAGCTACGAGCAGTACTTC. Its translation is CAWSRSYEQYF.

This clone was seen a single time. The chain recombines TRBV5-4 with TRBJ2-2; D uncertain. The V gene's germline CDR1 is SGHNT and CDR2 YYREEE (reference sequence). The CDR3 is made up of 16 amino acids. V lost 0 bases and J 2 bases, leaving 11 bases between the germline ends. CDR3 amino acids: CASSLVGRSNTGELFF. Written as DNA, the CDR3 is TGTGCCAGCAGCTTGGTGGGCAGGTCAAACACCGGGGAGCTGTTTTTT.

The chain uses TRBV27 and TRBJ1-5; 7 bases are shared with TRBD1. V gave up 4 bases and J gave up 1 base; unmatched junction bases: 4. The CDR3 covers 15 residues. CDR1 is MNHEY, CDR2 SMNVEV, per germline (reference sequence). In DNA form, the CDR3 reads TGTGCCAGCAGTTCGGCGGGACAGAGCAATCAGCCCCAGCATTTT. Its protein is CASSSAGQSNQPQHF.

This chain connects TRBV11-3 to TRBJ2-3; TRBD2 matches 7 bases. Germline CDR1 is SGHNT and CDR2 is YENEEA. This CDR3 spans 17 amino acids. V was pared by 2 bases and J by 0 bases, with 8 bases of the junction left unmatched. DNA of the CDR3: TGTGCCAGCAGCTTATATGGGCTAGCGGATAGCACAGATACGCAGTATTTT. It codes for CASSLYGLADSTDTQYF.

The chain is built from TRBV6-5 and TRBJ1-4; unclear D gene. Germline V CDR1 and CDR2: MNHEY, SVGAGI. V shed 0 bases and J shed 3 bases, with 11 bases lying between them. This CDR3 is 16 amino acids long. CDR3 sequence: CASSYSTRIPNEKLFF. The CDR3 bases are TGTGCCAGCAGTTACTCCACGCGCATCCCTAATGAAAAACTGTTTTTT.

A single count supports this clone. The chain joins TRBV6-5 to TRBJ2-1; TRBD1 agrees at 8 bases. In germline, CDR1 is MNHEY, CDR2 SVGAGI. Losses at the gene ends were 6 bases for V and 4 bases for J; bases not matched to a gene: 8. The CDR3 length is 15 residues. CDR3 bases: TGTGCCAGCAGCCTCGACAGGGGAGATTACAATGAGCAGTTCTTC. This codes for CASSLDRGDYNEQFF.

Comments on this clone: One end of the junction is discordant with germline, which a read error may explain. The chain carries TRBV7-7 and TRBJ2-3, with 8 bases lining up with TRBD2. The CDR3 loop spans 14 amino acids. Looked up from germline, CDR1 is SSHAT and CDR2 is FNYEAQ (reference sequence). CDR3 in amino acids: CASSSGGPGDTQYF. Here the CDR3 DNA reads TGTGCTAGCAGCTCGGGGGGGCCTGGAGATACGCAGTATTTT.

The chain employs TRBV5-4 and TRBJ1-2, with D unclear. The CDR3 runs to 14 residues. The germline V gene has CDR1 SGHNT and CDR2 YYREEE (reference sequence). Trimming took off 5 bases at V and 7 bases at J, with 18 bases between the two ends. The CDR3 nucleotides read TGTGCCAGCAGTTCCCCCGGAGCCGGCCCTGGCTACACCTTC. Translating it yields CASSSPGAGPGYTF.

Only a few counts were recorded for this clone. The chain uses TRBV29-1 and TRBJ2-7; TRBD2 is a possible D gene (6 bases). CDR1 SQVTM and CDR2 ANQGSEA come from the germline V gene. V lost 3 bases and J 4 bases, leaving 13 bases between the germline ends. This CDR3 comprises 13 residues. This chain's CDR3 is CSVEGTRRYEQYF. The CDR3 region has the DNA TGCAGCGTTGAGGGGACTCGAAGGTACGAGCAGTACTTC.

This clone has more than one count but fewer than ten. The chain recombines TRBV5-8 with TRBJ1-4; no firm D call. Trimming pared 4 bases from V and 4 bases from J, leaving 17 bases between. CDR3 size: 16 residues. Per germline, CDR1 SGHTS and CDR2 YDEGEE. The CDR3 sequence: CASSLGSGNYNEKLFF. The CDR3 region has the DNA TGTGCCAGCAGCCTGGGTTCGGGGAACTATAATGAAAAACTGTTTTTT. The full variable domain, with the rest looked up from reference TRBV5-8 and TRBJ1-4, is EAGVTQSPTHLIKTRGQQATLRCSPISGHTSVYWYQQALGLGLQFLLWYDEGEERNRGNFPPRFSGRQFPNYSSELNVNALELEDSALYLCASSLGSGNYNEKLFFGSGTQLSVL.

This clone has only one observation. The chain recombines TRBV6-6 with TRBJ2-2; 10 bases agree with TRBD2. The CDR3 loop spans 15 amino acids. J was trimmed by 5 bases and V by 0 bases; bases with no gene match: 0. Germline CDR1 and CDR2: MNHNY and SVGAGI (reference sequence). CDR3 sequence reads: CASSYSTSGTGELFF. As DNA, the CDR3 is TGTGCCAGCAGTTACTCGACTAGCGGGACCGGGGAGCTGTTTTTT.

The chain carries TRBV7-2 and TRBJ2-1; D call uncertain. CDR1 and CDR2 (germline): SGHTA, FQGNSA. Trimming took off 5 bases at V and 7 bases at J, with 12 bases between the two ends. The CDR3 runs 13 residues. CDR3 loop: CASSTHWLNEQFF. CDR3 DNA sequence: TGTGCCAGCAGCACCCACTGGTTGAATGAGCAGTTCTTC.

V and J are TRBV2 and TRBJ1-1; a possible D gene is TRBD1 (5 bases). Germline CDR1 is SNHLY and CDR2 is FYNNEI. The CDR3 is 13 residues long. Trimming took 4 bases from V and 2 from J, leaving 8 bases between them. The CDR3: CASSVDSNTEAFF. In nucleotides, the CDR3 is TGTGCCAGCAGTGTTGACAGTAACACTGAAGCTTTCTTT.

The chain employs TRBV5-1 and TRBJ1-2; 10 bases fit TRBD1. The CDR3 is made up of 15 amino acids. Losses at the gene ends were 0 bases for V and 6 bases for J; bases not matched to a gene: 5. Germline assignment: CDR1 SGHRS and CDR2 YFSETQ. CDR3 DNA sequence: TGCGCCAGCAGCTTGGAAGCGACAGGGGGCCATGGCTACACCTTC. Residues: CASSLEATGGHGYTF.

Only one count was recorded for this clone. Other DNA sequences in this sample translate to the same CDR3. V is TRBV7-2 and J is TRBJ2-7; 8 nucleotides agree with TRBD1. Per germline, CDR1 SGHTA and CDR2 FQGNSA. This CDR3 has 16 amino acids. J gave up 4 bases and V 1 base, and 9 bases lay outside the gene matches. CDR3 coding DNA: TGTGCCAGCAGCTTAGTCGTGACAGGGGCTTTTTACGAGCAGTACTTC. This gives the protein CASSLVVTGAFYEQYF.

This clone was counted once. V usage is TRBV18 and J usage is TRBJ2-7, with unresolved D. Trimming shortened V by 2 bases and J by 7 bases, and 9 bases separated the two germline ends. The CDR3 is 12 amino acids. Germline assignment: CDR1 KGHSH and CDR2 LQKENI. The CDR3 sequence: CASSPWAGEQYF. The CDR3 nucleotides are TGTGCCAGCTCACCATGGGCAGGTGAGCAGTACTTC.

This clone has only a few counts. The rearrangement links TRBV7-9 to TRBJ2-2; no clear D. This CDR3 has 12 amino acids. The V end was cut by 5 bases, the J end by 6 bases, with 7 bases between. The germline V gene encodes CDR1 SEHNR and CDR2 FQNEAQ (reference sequence). The CDR3 region has the DNA TGTGCCAGCAGCCAACAGTCCGGGGAGCTGTTTTTT. It specifies CASSQQSGELFF. Variable domain in full (rest from reference TRBV7-9 and TRBJ2-2): DTGVSQNPRHKITKRGQNVTFRCDPISEHNRLYWYRQTLGQGPEFLTYFQNEAQLEKSRLLSDRFSAERPKGSFSTLEIQRTEQGDSAMYLCASSQQSGELFFGEGSRLTVL.

The V and J genes are TRBV5-6 and TRBJ1-2; no definite D call. The CDR3 covers 14 residues. With 0 bases removed from V and 1 base from J, the gap between germline ends came to 7 bases. CDR1 and CDR2 (germline): SGHDT, YYEEEE. CDR3 amino acids: CASSLAQVNYGYTF. The CDR3 DNA reads as TGTGCCAGCAGCTTGGCGCAGGTTAACTATGGCTACACCTTC.

This clone has just a few counts. The chain has TRBV7-2 and TRBJ2-5, with 12 bases matching TRBD2. From germline, CDR1 is SGHTA and CDR2 FQGNSA. This CDR3 has 16 amino acids. The junction had 13 bases not matched to a gene; V was cut back by 5 bases and J by 9 bases. Written as DNA, the CDR3 is TGTGCCAGCAGCGTGACTAGCGGGGGCCTCGGGTTGGCCCAGTACTTC. This sequence encodes CASSVTSGGLGLAQYF.